This paragraph reports one TCR beta chain. This specimen comes from a study of blood T cell repertoires in COVID-19. Study context: Material from acute and convalescent COVID-19 was sourced from the United States, Italy and Spain. Sources were T cells, B-cell-depleted T cells, or PBMCs; the material itself was cDNA or gDNA.

Sequenced by immunoSEQ multiplex PCR; TCRdb stores in-frame clones only, minus some. This table has a few hundred thousand clones, around nine tenths appearing once. Trimming cost V 3 bases and J 0 bases; bases outside gene matches: 5. CDR1 is ENHRY and CDR2 is SYGVKD in the germline V gene. The CDR3 is 16 amino acids. This study enrolled people aged 18 to 89 from about two dozen US geographic areas. Membership in each cohort depended on participant-reported clinical history. The sample consisted of PBMCs or T cells enriched from blood (not recorded which). This TCR was recovered from a woman aged 18-30 years who had recovered from COVID-19. The V call is TRBV10-3, the J call TRBJ2-1; 7 bases fit TRBD2. CDR3 in amino acids: CAISELATTSYNEQFF. CDR3 DNA: TGTGCCATCAGTGAACTAGCGACTACCTCCTACAATGAGCAGTTCTTC.